This T cell receptor (beta chain) came from a study of T cell repertoires in cytomegalovirus infection. Study-wide points: Dominating the ex vivo response were HLA-C-restricted CMV-specific TCR beta clonotypes. CMV carriers with the relevant HLA were identified by cumulative public TCR beta family frequency.

In this sample, this clonotype turned up many times. The antigen remains unidentified. MiXCR, run by TCRdb on the reads, gives a single entry per CDR3 protein. This repertoire shows about 680,000 distinct CDR3 sequences, 24% found once; its top ten account for 7% to 9%. The CDR3 spans 16 residues. Germline-derived CDR1 and CDR2 are SGHVS and FNYEAQ. The ends lost 2 bases at V and 3 bases at J; junction bases unmatched: 4. The receptor was isolated from a human donor in good health (CMV status not recorded). Some clones in this sample may be carry-over from other donors' samples. Material for sequencing was CD8+ T cells from PBMCs. The chain links TRBV7-6 to TRBJ2-3; 11 bases match TRBD2. CDR3 nucleotides: TGTGCCAGCAGCTTACCTAGCGGGGGGAGGACAGATACGCAGTATTTT. This encodes CASSLPSGGRTDTQYF.